Listed below are T cell receptor beta chains from one sample, sequenced in a study of CD8+ T cells in alopecia areata. Data came from immunoSEQ multiplex PCR; TCRdb stores just in-frame clones and leaves some out. Among about 210,000 clones, approximately 70% were seen once, and the ten largest hold 1% to 1.5%. The source material was CD4+ T cells sorted from blood, sampled at week 44, from a patient treated with tofacitinib. All receptors derive from a human donor with alopecia areata. The CDR3 runs from the conserved cysteine through the conserved F or W. Fields, in order: J gene, V gene, D gene, clone size, CDR3 protein, CDR3 DNA. D genes are given only for firm matches. The listing skips clone size in some rows; elsewhere it reads once, few, many or a size class.

TRBJ2-1 TRBV2 . . CASSVERREQFF TGTGCCAGCAGTGTTGAGAGGCGTGAGCAGTTCTTC
TRBJ2-3 TRBV5-6 . . CASSLVGLEPSTDTQYF TGTGCCAGCAGCTTGGTGGGGCTAGAGCCGAGCACAGATACGCAGTATTTT
TRBJ1-4 TRBV6-5 TRBD1 . CASSQGDDEKLFF TGTGCCAGCAGCCAGGGGGACGATGAAAAACTGTTTTTT
TRBJ2-7 TRBV29-1 TRBD1 . CSVGPGQGMNEQYF TGCAGCGTTGGTCCGGGACAGGGAATGAACGAGCAGTACTTC
TRBJ1-6 TRBV7-3 TRBD1 . CASSPGQGVSPLHF TGTGCCAGCAGCCCCGGACAGGGGGTCTCACCCCTCCACTTT
TRBJ2-6 TRBV27 TRBD1 . CASSLAQGSGSGANVLTF TGTGCCAGCAGTTTGGCACAGGGGAGTGGCTCTGGGGCCAACGTCCTGACTTTC
TRBJ2-7 TRBV9 TRBD2 . CASSSTGTSGAEQYF TGTGCCAGCAGCAGTACCGGGACTAGCGGGGCCGAGCAGTACTTC
TRBJ1-2 TRBV9 . . CASSTTENYGYTF TGTGCCAGCAGCACGACGGAGAACTATGGCTACACCTTC
TRBJ2-1 TRBV10-3 TRBD2 . CAISAALAVNEQFF TGTGCCATCAGTGCGGCACTAGCGGTAAATGAGCAGTTCTTC
TRBJ1-5 TRBV10-2 . . CASSTQGKQPQHF TGCGCCAGCAGTACCCAGGGAAAGCAGCCCCAGCATTTT
TRBJ2-2 TRBV29-1 . many CSVRDSKTGELFF TGCAGCGTGCGGGACTCCAAAACCGGGGAGCTGTTTTTT
TRBJ2-6 TRBV29-1 . . CSVEDPREGGANVLTF TGCAGCGTTGAAGATCCCAGGGAAGGTGGGGCCAACGTCCTGACTTTC
TRBJ1-1 TRBV19 . . CASSIAAGLNTEAFF TGTGCCAGTAGTATAGCGGCAGGGTTGAACACTGAAGCTTTCTTT
TRBJ2-7 TRBV5-4 . . CASSLGQGPYEQYF TGTGCCAGCAGCTTGGGCCAGGGTCCCTACGAGCAGTACTTC
TRBJ1-5 TRBV6-1 . . CASSVARDQPQHF TGTGCCAGCAGTGTCGCGAGGGATCAGCCCCAGCATTTT
TRBJ2-3 TRBV5-6 . once CASSYWTGYSTDTQYF TGTGCCAGCAGCTACTGGACTGGATACAGCACAGATACGCAGTATTTT
TRBJ1-6 TRBV7-2 TRBD1 . CASSLSGTGKSPLHF TGTGCCAGCAGCTTATCTGGGACAGGGAAATCACCCCTCCACTTT